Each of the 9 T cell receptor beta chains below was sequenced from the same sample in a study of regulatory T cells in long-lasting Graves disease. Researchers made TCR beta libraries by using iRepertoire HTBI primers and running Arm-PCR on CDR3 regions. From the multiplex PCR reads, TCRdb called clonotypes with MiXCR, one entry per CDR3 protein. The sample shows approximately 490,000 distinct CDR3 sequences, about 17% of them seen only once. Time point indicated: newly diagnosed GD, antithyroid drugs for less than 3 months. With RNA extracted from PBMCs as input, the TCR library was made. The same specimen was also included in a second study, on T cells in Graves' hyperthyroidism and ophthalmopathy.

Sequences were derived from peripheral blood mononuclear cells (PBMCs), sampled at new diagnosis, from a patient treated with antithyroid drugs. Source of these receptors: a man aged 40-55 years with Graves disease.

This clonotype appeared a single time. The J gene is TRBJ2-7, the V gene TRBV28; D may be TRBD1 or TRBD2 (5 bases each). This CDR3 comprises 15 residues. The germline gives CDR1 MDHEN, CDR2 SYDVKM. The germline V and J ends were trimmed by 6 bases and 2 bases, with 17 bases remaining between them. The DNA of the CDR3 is TGTGCCAGCAGCCACCTCGGGGACGGAGCCTACGAGCAGTACTTC. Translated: CASSHLGDGAYEQYF.

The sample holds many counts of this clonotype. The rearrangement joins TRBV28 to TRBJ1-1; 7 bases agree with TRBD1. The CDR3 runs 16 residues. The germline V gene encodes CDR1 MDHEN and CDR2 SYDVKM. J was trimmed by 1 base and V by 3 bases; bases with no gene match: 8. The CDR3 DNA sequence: TGTGCCAGCAGTTTTCCGGGTTACAGGGGGAACACTGAAGCTTTCTTT. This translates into CASSFPGYRGNTEAFF.

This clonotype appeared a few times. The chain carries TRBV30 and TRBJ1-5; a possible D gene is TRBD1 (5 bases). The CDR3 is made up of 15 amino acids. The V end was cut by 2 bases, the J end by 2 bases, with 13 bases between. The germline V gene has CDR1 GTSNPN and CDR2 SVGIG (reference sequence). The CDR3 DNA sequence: TGTGCCTGGAGTTCGACAGCGACCCGCAATCAGCCCCAGCATTTT. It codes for CAWSSTATRNQPQHF.

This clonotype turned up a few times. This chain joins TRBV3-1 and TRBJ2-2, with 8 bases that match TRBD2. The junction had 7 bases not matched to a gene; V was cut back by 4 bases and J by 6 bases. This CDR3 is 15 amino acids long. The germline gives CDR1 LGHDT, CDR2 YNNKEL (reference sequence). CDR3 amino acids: CASSPAGVIPGELFF. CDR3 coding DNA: TGTGCCAGCAGCCCAGCGGGAGTGATTCCCGGGGAGCTGTTTTTT.

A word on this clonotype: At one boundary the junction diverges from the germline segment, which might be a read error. The CDR3 region is CASRLTGGYYEQCF. The CDR3 bases are TGTGCCAGCAGACTCACAGGGGGATACTACGAGCAGTGCTTC. The chain has TRBV28 and TRBJ2-7, with TRBD1 matching 8 bases. The germline V gene has CDR1 MDHEN and CDR2 SYDVKM. The CDR3 loop spans 14 amino acids.

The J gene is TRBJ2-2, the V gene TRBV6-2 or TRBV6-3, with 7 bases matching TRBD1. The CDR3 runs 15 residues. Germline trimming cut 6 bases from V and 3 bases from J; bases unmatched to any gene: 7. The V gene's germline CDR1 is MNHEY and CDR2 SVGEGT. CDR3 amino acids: CASSRGDSYTGELFF. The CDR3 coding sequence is TGTGCCAGCAGCCGTGGGGACAGCTACACCGGGGAGCTGTTTTTT.

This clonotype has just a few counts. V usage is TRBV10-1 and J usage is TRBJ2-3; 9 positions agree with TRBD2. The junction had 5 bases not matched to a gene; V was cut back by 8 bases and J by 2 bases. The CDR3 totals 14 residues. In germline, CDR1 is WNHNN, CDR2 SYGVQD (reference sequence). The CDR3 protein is CASGAGGTTDTQYF. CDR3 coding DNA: TGCGCCAGCGGAGCGGGAGGAACCACAGATACGCAGTATTTT.

As DNA, the CDR3 is TGTGCCAGCAGTCCTTGGGGACAGGGGGCGCGAGGCTACACCTTC. It translates to CASSPWGQGARGYTF. The chain carries TRBV6-1 and TRBJ1-2, with TRBD1 matching over 12 bases. The V gene's germline CDR1 is MNHNS and CDR2 SASEGT. The CDR3 covers 15 residues. V dropped 5 bases and J dropped 8; count of bases not matched to a gene: 9.

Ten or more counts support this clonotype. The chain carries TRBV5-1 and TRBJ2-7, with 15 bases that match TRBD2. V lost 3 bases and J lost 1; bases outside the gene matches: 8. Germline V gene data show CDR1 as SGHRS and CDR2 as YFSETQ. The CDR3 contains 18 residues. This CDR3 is CASSSGLAGGPKSYEQYF. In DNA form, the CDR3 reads TGCGCCAGCAGCTCTGGACTAGCGGGAGGGCCGAAGTCCTACGAGCAGTACTTC.